Listed below are T cell receptor beta chains from one sample, sequenced in a study of blood T cell repertoires in COVID-19. Only in-frame clones appear in the TCRdb table, and some are missing; sequencing was by immunoSEQ multiplex PCR. This sample has 190,000 or so clones, with about 80% found just once. The specimen was peripheral blood. These receptors originate from a human donor with acute or convalescent COVID-19. The donor label of this sample is uncertain. Both conserved end residues are part of each CDR3. The order of the fields is D gene, clone size, J gene, V gene, CDR3 DNA, CDR3 protein. A D gene is named only where the DNA matches it firmly. Only part of the rows carry a size: once, few, many, or a class if the clone is expanded.

TRBD1	NA	TRBJ1-2	TRBV19	TGTGCCAGTAGTCCCCAAGACAGGGATAACTATGGCTACACCTTC	CASSPQDRDNYGYTF
NA	NA	TRBJ1-2	TRBV7-2	TGTGCCAGCAGCTTCGCACCAGGGAAGGACTATGGCTACACCTTC	CASSFAPGKDYGYTF
NA	NA	TRBJ1-5	TRBV27	TGTGCCAGCAGTTTACGGACAGAGATGAATCAGCCCCAGCATTTT	CASSLRTEMNQPQHF
TRBD1	few	TRBJ1-6	TRBV6-2/TRBV6-3	TGTGCCAGCAGTTACACCAGCGGGACAGGGAATTCACCCCTCCACTTT	CASSYTSGTGNSPLHF
NA	NA	TRBJ2-7	TRBV3-1/TRBV3-2	TGTGCCAGCAGCCAAGATATAGCCAGTCACGAGCAGTACTTC	CASSQDIASHEQYF
NA	NA	TRBJ2-2	TRBV6-4	TGTGCCAGTAGACCCGGCGAGGCCACCGGGGAGCTGTTTTTT	CASRPGEATGELFF
NA	NA	TRBJ2-7	TRBV29-1	TGCAGCGTCGGCAGGGGCTCCTACGAGCAGTACTTC	CSVGRGSYEQYF
NA	NA	TRBJ2-1	TRBV19	TGTGCCAGTAGTATGGAGGGACTCGTCTACAATGAGCAGTTCTTC	CASSMEGLVYNEQFF
NA	NA	TRBJ2-1	TRBV19	TGTGCCAGTAGGAGACAGAGACCTGGGGATGAGCAGTTCTTC	CASRRQRPGDEQFF
NA	NA	TRBJ2-5	TRBV2	TGTGCCAGCAGCGAAGGTAGCGGCATAGAGACCCAGTACTTC	CASSEGSGIETQYF
NA	NA	TRBJ2-7	TRBV4-1	TGCGCCAGCAGCCTTATAGGGGGGGACGCACACTCCTACGAGCAGTACTTC	CASSLIGGDAHSYEQYF
NA	NA	TRBJ1-1	TRBV3-1/TRBV3-2	TGTGCCAGCAGCCAAGGGGGGGGCGGAACTGAAGCTTTCTTT	CASSQGGGGTEAFF
NA	NA	TRBJ1-1	TRBV20-1	TGCAGTGCTAGTAGGGGGTTGACTGAAGCTTTCTTT	CSASRGLTEAFF
TRBD2	NA	TRBJ2-3	TRBV5-1	TGCGCCAGCAGCCGAAACCTACTAGCGGGAGTGGAAGATACGCAGTATTTT	CASSRNLLAGVEDTQYF
NA	NA	TRBJ2-5	TRBV7-2	TGTGCCAGCAGCCCAGCGGCCGGTGGGACCCAGTACTTC	CASSPAAGGTQYF
NA	NA	TRBJ2-6	TRBV4-3	TGCGCCAGCAGCCAATTCTGGGCCGGCTTCTCTGGGGCCAACGTCCTGACTTTC	CASSQFWAGFSGANVLTF
NA	NA	TRBJ1-5	TRBV7-9	TGTGCCAGCAGCTTATCGGGGGGGCATCAGCCCCAGCATTTT	CASSLSGGHQPQHF
NA	NA	TRBJ2-6	TRBV7-9	TGTGCCAGCAGCACGGAGTCTGGGGCCAACGTCCTGACTTTC	CASSTESGANVLTF
NA	NA	TRBJ2-5	TRBV2	TGTGCCAGCAAGGTGATGCGGGAGACCCAGTACTTC	CASKVMRETQYF
NA	NA	TRBJ2-5	TRBV27	TGTGCCAGCAGTCCTCGAAGAGCTGCCGGGACCCAGTACTTC	CASSPRRAAGTQYF
NA	NA	TRBJ2-2	TRBV21-1	TGTGCCAGCAGCAAAAAGCCTAGCGGAGACACCGGGGAGCTGTTTTTT	CASSKKPSGDTGELFF
NA	NA	TRBJ1-3	TRBV28	TGTGCCAGCAGTTTGGCCGGAAACACCATATATTTT	CASSLAGNTIYF
NA	few	TRBJ1-5	TRBV2	TGTGCCAGCATTAACAGTCTCGGTTCCGATCAGCCCCAGCATTTT	CASINSLGSDQPQHF
NA	NA	TRBJ1-2	TRBV12-3/TRBV12-4	TGTGCCAGCAGTTTGGGGGGTGGCTACACCTTC	CASSLGGGYTF
TRBD1	NA	TRBJ1-6	TRBV7-2	TGTGCCAGCAGCTTAGGCCTACAGGGGGGAGGCTCCTATAATTCACCCCTCCACTTT	CASSLGLQGGGSYNSPLHF
TRBD2	NA	TRBJ2-4	TRBV7-2	TGTGCCAGCAGCTTAAAGAGACTAGCCCAACAGTACTTC	CASSLKRLAQQYF
TRBD2	NA	TRBJ2-2	TRBV7-9	TGTGCCAGCAGCTTATACGGAGGCGGGAGTGGTGTCGGGGAGCTGTTTTTT	CASSLYGGGSGVGELFF
TRBD1	NA	TRBJ1-2	TRBV7-9	TGTGCCAGCAGCACTACCGGGACAGTCTATGGCTACACCTTC	CASSTTGTVYGYTF
TRBD1	NA	TRBJ2-7	TRBV7-9	TGTGCCAGCAGCTTAAAAGGGGGCCACGAGCAGTACTTC	CASSLKGGHEQYF
TRBD1	once	TRBJ2-1	TRBV7-2	TGTGCCAGCAGCGAGGGACAGGGGGTGAGAAATGAGCAGTTCTTC	CASSEGQGVRNEQFF
NA	NA	TRBJ2-7	TRBV29-1	TGCAGCGTTGCAGGGACTGTCGAGCAGTACTTC	CSVAGTVEQYF
TRBD2	few	TRBJ2-5	TRBV10-2	TGCGCCAGCCGACCCGGGACTAGCGGGACGGAGACCCAGTACTTC	CASRPGTSGTETQYF
TRBD1	NA	TRBJ2-2	TRBV2	TGTGCCAGCAGTATTCAGGGGGACACCGGGGAGCTGTTTTTT	CASSIQGDTGELFF
NA	NA	TRBJ1-3	TRBV28	TGTGCCAGCAGTTTATCGGGATACGGAAACACCATATATTTT	CASSLSGYGNTIYF
NA	NA	TRBJ1-1	TRBV3-1/TRBV3-2	TGTGCCAGCAGCCAAATGGGGGAGGCAGCTTTCTTT	CASSQMGEAAFF
TRBD2	NA	TRBJ2-7	TRBV28	TGTGCCAGCAGTTTATCACTAGCGGGACCCTACGAGCAGTACTTC	CASSLSLAGPYEQYF
NA	NA	TRBJ1-2	TRBV2	TGTGCCAGCAGTGAAACAGGTCCGGAGGGCTACACCTTC	CASSETGPEGYTF
NA	NA	TRBJ1-1	TRBV5-6	TGTGCCAGCAGCTTGTACAGCCTAAGGAACACTGAAGCTTTCTTT	CASSLYSLRNTEAFF
NA	NA	TRBJ1-2	TRBV5-1	TGCGCCAGCAGCCCAGACATTGGCTATGGCTACACCTTC	CASSPDIGYGYTF
NA	NA	TRBJ1-5	TRBV2	TGTGCCAGCAGTGTAGGTAACAGGGCGCAGCATTTT	CASSVGNRAQHF
TRBD2	NA	TRBJ2-7	TRBV18	TGTGCCAGCTCACCACCGGGACTAGCGGGAACCGAGCAGTACTTC	CASSPPGLAGTEQYF
TRBD1	NA	TRBJ2-7	TRBV27	TGTGCCAGCAGTAAACTGGGACAGGCACCCGAGCAGTACTTC	CASSKLGQAPEQYF
TRBD2	NA	TRBJ2-5	TRBV14	TGTGCCAGCAGCCATAGTCCCGGGACTAGCGGGAGGGGGCAGTACCAAGAGACCCAGTACTTC	CASSHSPGTSGRGQYQETQYF
TRBD2	NA	TRBJ2-1	TRBV9	TGTGCCAGCAGCGTAGGGGCTAGCGGGGGGAGGTCCTACAATGAGCAGTTCTTC	CASSVGASGGRSYNEQFF
NA	once	TRBJ2-6	TRBV7-9	TGTGCCAGCAGCTTAGGAGTTAGCTCTGGGGCCAACGTCCTGACTTTC	CASSLGVSSGANVLTF
TRBD1	NA	TRBJ2-7	TRBV5-1	TGCGCCAGCAGCTTTCCGCCGGGACAGGGGAGGGTAGAGCAGTACTTC	CASSFPPGQGRVEQYF
NA	NA	TRBJ1-3	TRBV9	TGTGCCAGCAGCCCCTGGGGGGGATTAAGCTCTGGAAACACCATATATTTT	CASSPWGGLSSGNTIYF
TRBD1	NA	TRBJ1-1	TRBV9	TGTGCCAGCAGCGTGGGGGACAGGGCGAACACTGAAGCTTTCTTT	CASSVGDRANTEAFF
NA	NA	TRBJ2-3	TRBV5-8	TGTGCCAGCAGCTTGTCAGGGTCGGCAGATACGCAGTATTTT	CASSLSGSADTQYF
NA	NA	TRBJ2-2	TRBV29-1	TGCAGCGTTGCGGGAGTAACCACCGGGGAGCTGTTTTTT	CSVAGVTTGELFF
NA	NA	TRBJ2-3	TRBV7-9	TGTGCCAGCAGCTTAGTACGGGGTAGCACAGATACGCAGTATTTT	CASSLVRGSTDTQYF
NA	NA	TRBJ1-1	TRBV9	TGTGCCAGCAGCCCGAGATGGTATAACACTGAAGCTTTCTTT	CASSPRWYNTEAFF
TRBD2	NA	TRBJ2-6	TRBV4-2	TGTGCCAGCAGCCAAGAAGTACTAGCGGGAGCCACTGGGGCCAACGTCCTGACTTTC	CASSQEVLAGATGANVLTF
NA	NA	TRBJ2-5	TRBV3-1/TRBV3-2	TGTGCCAGCAGCCAACAGGTACAAGAGACCCAGTACTTC	CASSQQVQETQYF
NA	NA	TRBJ2-7	TRBV30	TGTGCCTGGAGTGCAGGTGCCTACGAGCAGTACTTC	CAWSAGAYEQYF
NA	NA	TRBJ1-1	TRBV30	TGTGCCTGGAGTGACGGGGTGACTGAAGCTTTCTTT	CAWSDGVTEAFF
NA	NA	TRBJ1-1	TRBV19	TGTGCCAGTAGTAGCAGAGGGTACACTGAAGCTTTCTTT	CASSSRGYTEAFF
NA	NA	TRBJ1-5	TRBV28	TGTGCCGGGTCCGTGACAGGCCGCAATCAGCCCCAGCATTTT	CAGSVTGRNQPQHF
NA	NA	TRBJ1-2	TRBV19	TGTGCCAGTAGACTACAGGGTTCTGGATATGGCTACACCTTC	CASRLQGSGYGYTF
TRBD1	few	TRBJ1-6	TRBV30	TGTGCCTGGAGGGAGGACAGGGGGCCCAATTCACCCCTCCACTTT	CAWREDRGPNSPLHF